The rows below give T cell receptor beta chains drawn from one sample of a study of radiotherapy plus CTLA-4 blockade in lung cancer. Some clones are missing from TCRdb's copy, which holds only in-frame ones; the method was immunoSEQ multiplex PCR. The table records more than 75,000 clones, 65% to 80% of them present only once. Sequencing was performed on peripheral blood, taken from a patient treated with radiotherapy plus ipilimumab. Receptors were obtained from a human donor with non-small cell lung cancer who had a partial response to radiotherapy plus ipilimumab. Some clones in this sample may be carry-over from other donors' samples. Each CDR3 is given with its conserved first and last residue. A D gene is named only where the DNA matches it firmly. Clone sizes are given selectively: once, few, many, or a class where the clone is expanded.

CDR3aa: CASTRQGGQPQHF
CDR3nt: TGTGCCAGCACCCGACAGGGGGGTCAGCCCCAGCATTTT
d_gene: TRBD1
abundance: once
v_gene: TRBV28
j_gene: TRBJ1-5

CDR3aa: CASSDGLAGAKSIITDTQYF
CDR3nt: TGTGCCAGCAGTGACGGACTAGCGGGGGCGAAGTCTATCATAACAGATACGCAGTATTTT
d_gene: TRBD2
abundance: few
v_gene: TRBV2
j_gene: TRBJ2-3

CDR3aa: CASTPDTGQGNEKLFF
CDR3nt: TGTGCCAGTACCCCCGACACCGGACAGGGAAATGAAAAACTGTTTTTT
d_gene: TRBD1
abundance: -
v_gene: TRBV19
j_gene: TRBJ1-4

CDR3aa: CASRLESSYGYTF
CDR3nt: TGTGCCAGCAGACTGGAGAGCAGCTATGGCTACACCTTC
d_gene: -
abundance: -
v_gene: TRBV25-1
j_gene: TRBJ1-2

CDR3aa: CSVLRTSGRGTDTQYF
CDR3nt: TGCAGCGTCCTCCGGACTAGCGGGAGGGGGACAGATACGCAGTATTTT
d_gene: TRBD2
abundance: -
v_gene: TRBV29-1
j_gene: TRBJ2-3

CDR3aa: CASSELIRNTIYF
CDR3nt: TGTGCCAGCAGTGAATTAATCCGAAACACCATATATTTT
d_gene: -
abundance: few
v_gene: TRBV25-1
j_gene: TRBJ1-3

CDR3aa: CASSMGQAGQNQPQHF
CDR3nt: TGTGCCAGTAGTATGGGACAGGCGGGCCAAAATCAGCCCCAGCATTTT
d_gene: TRBD1
abundance: -
v_gene: TRBV19
j_gene: TRBJ1-5

CDR3aa: CASSLWEYGYTF
CDR3nt: TGTGCCAGCAGTTTGTGGGAGTATGGCTACACCTTC
d_gene: -
abundance: few
v_gene: TRBV28
j_gene: TRBJ1-2

CDR3aa: CASSGLGREKLFF
CDR3nt: TGTGCCAGCAGCGGGTTGGGGAGGGAAAAACTGTTTTTT
d_gene: -
abundance: -
v_gene: TRBV4-2
j_gene: TRBJ1-4

CDR3aa: CASSLIQNEKLFF
CDR3nt: TGTGCCAGCAGCTTAATTCAGAATGAAAAACTGTTTTTT
d_gene: -
abundance: -
v_gene: TRBV7-6
j_gene: TRBJ1-4

CDR3aa: CASTYYLGGNTIYF
CDR3nt: TGTGCCAGCACCTACTATCTGGGTGGAAACACCATATATTTT
d_gene: -
abundance: -
v_gene: TRBV6-6
j_gene: TRBJ1-3

CDR3aa: CASSWTANSPLHF
CDR3nt: TGTGCCAGCAGCTGGACAGCAAATTCACCCCTCCACTTT
d_gene: -
abundance: -
v_gene: TRBV11-2
j_gene: TRBJ1-6

CDR3aa: CASSSDRGINQPQHF
CDR3nt: TGTGCCAGCAGTTCGGACAGGGGCATTAATCAGCCCCAGCATTTT
d_gene: TRBD1
abundance: few
v_gene: TRBV2
j_gene: TRBJ1-5

CDR3aa: CSVEARGNTGELFF
CDR3nt: TGCAGCGTTGAAGCCAGGGGGAACACCGGGGAGCTGTTTTTT
d_gene: -
abundance: -
v_gene: TRBV29-1
j_gene: TRBJ2-2

CDR3aa: CASSQSALAGGYNEQFF
CDR3nt: TGTGCCAGCAGCCAGAGCGCCCTAGCGGGGGGCTACAATGAGCAGTTCTTC
d_gene: TRBD2
abundance: -
v_gene: TRBV4-2
j_gene: TRBJ2-1